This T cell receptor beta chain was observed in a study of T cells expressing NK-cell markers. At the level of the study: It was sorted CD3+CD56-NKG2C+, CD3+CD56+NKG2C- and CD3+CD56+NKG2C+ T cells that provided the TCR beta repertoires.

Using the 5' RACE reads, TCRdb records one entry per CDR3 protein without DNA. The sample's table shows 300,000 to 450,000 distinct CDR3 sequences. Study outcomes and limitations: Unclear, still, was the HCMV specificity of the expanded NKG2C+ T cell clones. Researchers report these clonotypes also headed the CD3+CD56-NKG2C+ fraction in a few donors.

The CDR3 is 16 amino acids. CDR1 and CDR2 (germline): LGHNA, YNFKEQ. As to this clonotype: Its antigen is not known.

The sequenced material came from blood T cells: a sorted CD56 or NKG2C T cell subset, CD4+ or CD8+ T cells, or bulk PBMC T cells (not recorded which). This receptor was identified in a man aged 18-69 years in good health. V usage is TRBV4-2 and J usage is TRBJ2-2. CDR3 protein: CASSHSWTSSTGELFF.